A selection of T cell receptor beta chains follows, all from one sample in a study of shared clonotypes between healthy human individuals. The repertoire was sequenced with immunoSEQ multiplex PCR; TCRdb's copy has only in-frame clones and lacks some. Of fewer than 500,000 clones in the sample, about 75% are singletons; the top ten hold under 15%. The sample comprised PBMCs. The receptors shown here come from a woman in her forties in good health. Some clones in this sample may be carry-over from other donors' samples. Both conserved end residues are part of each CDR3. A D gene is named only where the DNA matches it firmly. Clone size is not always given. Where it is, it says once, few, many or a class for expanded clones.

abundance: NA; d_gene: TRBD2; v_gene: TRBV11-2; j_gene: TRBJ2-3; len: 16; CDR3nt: TGTGCCAGCAGCTTACCACTAGCGGGAGGCACAGATACGCAGTATTTT; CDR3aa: CASSLPLAGGTDTQYF
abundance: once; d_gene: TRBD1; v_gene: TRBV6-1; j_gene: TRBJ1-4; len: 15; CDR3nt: TGTGCCAGCAGTGAACAGGGACAGGCCTTGGGAAAACTGTTTTTT; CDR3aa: CASSEQGQALGKLFF
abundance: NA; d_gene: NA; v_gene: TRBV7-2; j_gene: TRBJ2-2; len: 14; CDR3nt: TGTGCCAGCAGCTTGCGTGGGTTCACCGGGGAGCTGTTTTTT; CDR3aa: CASSLRGFTGELFF
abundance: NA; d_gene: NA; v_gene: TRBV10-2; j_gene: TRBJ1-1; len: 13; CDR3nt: TGCGCCAGTAATGGGGGCCGGTCGCGTGAAGCTTTCTTT; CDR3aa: CASNGGRSREAFF
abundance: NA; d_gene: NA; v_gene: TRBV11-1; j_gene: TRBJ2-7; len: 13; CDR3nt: TGTGCCAGCAGCTTGGACGGGACCTACGAGCAGTACTTC; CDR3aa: CASSLDGTYEQYF
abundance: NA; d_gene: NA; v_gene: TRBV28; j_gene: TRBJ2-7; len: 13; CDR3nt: TGTGCCAGCAGGGCTAACGACACGGGGTTTCAGTACTTC; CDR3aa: CASRANDTGFQYF
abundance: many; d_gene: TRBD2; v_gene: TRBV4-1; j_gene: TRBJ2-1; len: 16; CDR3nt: TGCGCCAGCAGCCAAGAATACGGGAGGCTGTACAATGAGCAGTTCTTC; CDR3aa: CASSQEYGRLYNEQFF
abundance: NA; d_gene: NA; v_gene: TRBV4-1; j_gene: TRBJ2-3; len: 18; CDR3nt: TGCGCCAGCAGCCAAGGAGGCTACCCCCAGCCGGGCACAGATACGCAGTATTTT; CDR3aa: CASSQGGYPQPGTDTQYF
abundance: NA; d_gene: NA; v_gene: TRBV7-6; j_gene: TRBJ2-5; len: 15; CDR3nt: TGTGCCAGCAGCTTACTGCGGGGGCCCCAAGAGACCCAGTACTTC; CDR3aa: CASSLLRGPQETQYF
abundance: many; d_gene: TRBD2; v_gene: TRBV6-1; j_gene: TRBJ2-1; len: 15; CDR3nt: TGTGCCAGCAGTGAACTAGCGGGAGGAAGCAATGAGCAGTTCTTC; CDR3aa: CASSELAGGSNEQFF
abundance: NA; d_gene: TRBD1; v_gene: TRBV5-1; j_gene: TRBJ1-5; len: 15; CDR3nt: TGCGCCAGCAGTCCGGGACAGGTCGGCAATCAGCCCCAGCATTTT; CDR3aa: CASSPGQVGNQPQHF
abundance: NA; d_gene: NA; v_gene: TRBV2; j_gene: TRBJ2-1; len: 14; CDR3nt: TGTGCCAGCAGTGAAGAGGGAGAGGGTAATGAGCAGTTCTTC; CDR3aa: CASSEEGEGNEQFF
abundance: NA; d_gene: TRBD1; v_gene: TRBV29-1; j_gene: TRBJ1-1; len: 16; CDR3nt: TGCAGCGTTGGAAGGACAGGGGTCATGATGAACACTGAAGCTTTCTTT; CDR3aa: CSVGRTGVMMNTEAFF
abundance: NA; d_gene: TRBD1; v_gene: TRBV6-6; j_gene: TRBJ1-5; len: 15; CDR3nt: TGTGCCAGCAGTGTAACAGGGGGCATAGGTCAGCCCCAGCATTTT; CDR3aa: CASSVTGGIGQPQHF
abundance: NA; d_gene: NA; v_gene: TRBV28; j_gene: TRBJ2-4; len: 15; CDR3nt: TGTGCCAGCAGCAGACTATCTTTAGCCAAAAACATTCAGTACTTC; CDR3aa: CASSRLSLAKNIQYF
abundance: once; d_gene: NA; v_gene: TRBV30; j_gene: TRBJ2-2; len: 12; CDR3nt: TGTGCCTGGAGTGTAAGCACCGGGGAGCTGTTTTTT; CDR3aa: CAWSVSTGELFF
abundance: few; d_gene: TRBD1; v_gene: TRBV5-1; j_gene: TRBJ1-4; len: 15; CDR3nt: TGCGCCAGCAGCCTTACAGGGGGCGGGAATGAAAAACTGTTTTTT; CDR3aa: CASSLTGGGNEKLFF
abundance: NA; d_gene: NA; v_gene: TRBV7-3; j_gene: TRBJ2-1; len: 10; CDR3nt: TGTGCCAGCATCCACAATGAGCAGTTCTTC; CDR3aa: CASIHNEQFF
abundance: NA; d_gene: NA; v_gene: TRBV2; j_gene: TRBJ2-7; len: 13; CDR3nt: TGTGCCAGCATACCGGGACTTACCTACCAGCAGTACTTC; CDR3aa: CASIPGLTYQQYF
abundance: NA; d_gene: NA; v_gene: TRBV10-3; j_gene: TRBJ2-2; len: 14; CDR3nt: TGTGCCATCAGTGAACCCAGAGACACCGGGGAGCTGTTTTTT; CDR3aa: CAISEPRDTGELFF
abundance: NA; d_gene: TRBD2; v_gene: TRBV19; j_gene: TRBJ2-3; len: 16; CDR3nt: TGTGCCAGTAGTCGAACCAGCGGGAGGGCGGCAGATACGCAGTATTTT; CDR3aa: CASSRTSGRAADTQYF
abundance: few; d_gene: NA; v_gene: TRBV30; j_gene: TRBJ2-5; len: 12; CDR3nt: TGTGCCTGGGGCGGGGTCGAAGAGACCCAGTACTTC; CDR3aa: CAWGGVEETQYF
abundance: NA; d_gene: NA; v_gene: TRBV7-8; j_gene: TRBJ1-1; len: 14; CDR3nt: TGTGCCAGCAGCTTCGCTGAGGAATTCACTGAAGCTTTCTTT; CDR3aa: CASSFAEEFTEAFF
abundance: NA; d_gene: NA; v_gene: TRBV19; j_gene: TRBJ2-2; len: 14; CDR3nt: TGTGCCAGTAGTATAAGCAGGAACACCGGGGAGCTGTTTTTT; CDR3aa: CASSISRNTGELFF
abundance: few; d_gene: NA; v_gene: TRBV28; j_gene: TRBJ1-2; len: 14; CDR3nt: TGTGCCAGCAACGTGGTGGGGCAGGCTGGTGGCTACACCTTC; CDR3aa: CASNVVGQAGGYTF
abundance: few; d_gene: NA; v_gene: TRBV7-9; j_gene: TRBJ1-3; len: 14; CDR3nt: TGTGCCAGCAGCTTAGCCCCGGTGGGGAACACCATATATTTT; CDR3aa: CASSLAPVGNTIYF
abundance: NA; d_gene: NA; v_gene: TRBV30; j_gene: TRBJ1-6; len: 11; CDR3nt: TGTGCCTGGAGCCGGGGATCACCCCTCCACTTT; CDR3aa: CAWSRGSPLHF
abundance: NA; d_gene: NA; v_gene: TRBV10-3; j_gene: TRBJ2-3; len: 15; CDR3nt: TGTGCCACCCTTACGGGGGGCCCTATGGCAGATACGCAGTATTTT; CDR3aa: CATLTGGPMADTQYF
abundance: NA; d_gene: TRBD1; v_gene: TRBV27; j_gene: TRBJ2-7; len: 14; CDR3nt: TGTGCCAGCAGACCGAGGGACAGGTCGTACGAGCAGTACTTC; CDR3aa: CASRPRDRSYEQYF
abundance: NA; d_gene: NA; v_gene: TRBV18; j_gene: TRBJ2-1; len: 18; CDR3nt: TGTGCCAGCTCACCATTACGGGGGGCGAGTCTACTTTACAATGAGCAGTTCTTC; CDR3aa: CASSPLRGASLLYNEQFF
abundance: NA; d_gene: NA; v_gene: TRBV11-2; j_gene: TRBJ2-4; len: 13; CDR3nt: TGTGCCAGCAGCTCAGGACTGATAAACATTCAGTACTTC; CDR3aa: CASSSGLINIQYF
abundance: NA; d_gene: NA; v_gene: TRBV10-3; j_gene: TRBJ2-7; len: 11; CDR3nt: TGTGCCATCAGTAGGGCGGGGGAGCAGTACTTC; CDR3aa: CAISRAGEQYF
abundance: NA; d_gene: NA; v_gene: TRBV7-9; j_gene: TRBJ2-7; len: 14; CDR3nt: TGTGCCAGCAGCTTAGCGAGTTTAGGTAGCGAGCAGTACTTC; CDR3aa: CASSLASLGSEQYF
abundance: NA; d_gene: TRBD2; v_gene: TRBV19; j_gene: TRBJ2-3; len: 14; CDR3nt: TGTGCCAGTAGTGAAGGACTAGCGGGAACTACGCAGTATTTT; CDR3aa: CASSEGLAGTTQYF
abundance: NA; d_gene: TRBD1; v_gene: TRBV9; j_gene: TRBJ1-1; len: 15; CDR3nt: TGTGCCAGCAGCGTTTCCGGGACAGGGGGTACTGAAGCTTTCTTT; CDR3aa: CASSVSGTGGTEAFF
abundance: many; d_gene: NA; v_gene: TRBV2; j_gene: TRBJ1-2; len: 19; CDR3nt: TGTGCCAGCAGTGATTCGTTAGGACTGGGCCCCTATTGGAACTATGGCTACACCTTC; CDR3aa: CASSDSLGLGPYWNYGYTF
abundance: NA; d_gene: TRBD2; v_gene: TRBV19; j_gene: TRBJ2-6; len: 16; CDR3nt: TGTGCCAGTAGTGTTAGCGGGAGTGCTGGGGCCAACGTCCTGACTTTC; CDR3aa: CASSVSGSAGANVLTF
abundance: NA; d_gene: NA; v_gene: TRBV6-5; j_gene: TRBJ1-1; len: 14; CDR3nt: TGTGCCAGTAGGACGAGACAGAGAAACACTGAAGCTTTCTTT; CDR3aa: CASRTRQRNTEAFF
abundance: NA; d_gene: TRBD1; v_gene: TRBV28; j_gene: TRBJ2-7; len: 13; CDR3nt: TGTGCCAGCAGTTTCCGGGACAGAAGCGAGCAGTACTTC; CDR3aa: CASSFRDRSEQYF
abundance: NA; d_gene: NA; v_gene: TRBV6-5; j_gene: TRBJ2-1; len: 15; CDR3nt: TGTGCCAGCAGTCCTAAACCGAGCTCCTACAATGAGCAGTTCTTC; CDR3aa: CASSPKPSSYNEQFF
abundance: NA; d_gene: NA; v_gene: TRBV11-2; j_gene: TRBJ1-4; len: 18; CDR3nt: TGTGCCAGCAGCCCCCCAGGGACACCACGGACGAATGATGAAAAACTGTTTTTT; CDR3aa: CASSPPGTPRTNDEKLFF
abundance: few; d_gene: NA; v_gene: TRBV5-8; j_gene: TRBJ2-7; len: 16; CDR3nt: TGTGCCAGCAGCTTTCAAGACGGGACCGGCGCCTACGAGCAGTACTTC; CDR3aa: CASSFQDGTGAYEQYF
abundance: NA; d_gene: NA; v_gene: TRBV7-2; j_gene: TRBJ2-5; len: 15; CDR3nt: TGTGCCAGCAGCTTAAGGTGGTGGGGGCAGGAGACCCAGTACTTC; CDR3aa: CASSLRWWGQETQYF
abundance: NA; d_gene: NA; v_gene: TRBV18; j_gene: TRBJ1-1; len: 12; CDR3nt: TGTGCCAGCTCACCGGAGGGTTGGGGAGCTTTCTTT; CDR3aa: CASSPEGWGAFF
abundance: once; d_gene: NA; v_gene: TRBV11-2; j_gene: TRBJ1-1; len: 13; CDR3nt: TGTGCCAGCAGCTTAGGGTTGGCGACTGAAGCTTTCTTT; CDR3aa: CASSLGLATEAFF
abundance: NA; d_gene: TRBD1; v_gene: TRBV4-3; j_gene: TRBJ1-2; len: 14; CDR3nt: TGCGCCAGCAGCCAAGATTTGGGACAGTATGGCTACACCTTC; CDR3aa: CASSQDLGQYGYTF
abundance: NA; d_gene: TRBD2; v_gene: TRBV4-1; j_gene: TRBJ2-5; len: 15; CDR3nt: TGCGCCAGCAGCCGGGTGGGACTAGTCCAAGAGACCCAGTACTTC; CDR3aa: CASSRVGLVQETQYF
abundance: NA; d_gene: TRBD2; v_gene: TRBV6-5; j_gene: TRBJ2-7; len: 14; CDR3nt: TGTGCCAGCAGCGGACTAGCGGGGCCTTACGAGCAGTACTTC; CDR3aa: CASSGLAGPYEQYF
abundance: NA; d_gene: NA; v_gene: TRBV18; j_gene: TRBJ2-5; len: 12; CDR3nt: TGTGCCAGCTCACCAGAACGGGAGACCCAGTACTTC; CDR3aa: CASSPERETQYF
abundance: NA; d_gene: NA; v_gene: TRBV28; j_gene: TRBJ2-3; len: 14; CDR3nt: TGTGCCAGCAGTCTCCCCCGGAGCACAGATACGCAGTATTTT; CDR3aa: CASSLPRSTDTQYF
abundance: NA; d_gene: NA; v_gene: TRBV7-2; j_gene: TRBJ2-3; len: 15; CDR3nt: TGTGCCAGCAGCGAACAGAGTAAGGCCACAGATACGCAGTATTTT; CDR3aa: CASSEQSKATDTQYF
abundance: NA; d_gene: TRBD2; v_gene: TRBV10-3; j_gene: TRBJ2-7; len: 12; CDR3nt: TGTGCCATCAGGGCTAGCGGGGGCGAGCAGTACTTC; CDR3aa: CAIRASGGEQYF
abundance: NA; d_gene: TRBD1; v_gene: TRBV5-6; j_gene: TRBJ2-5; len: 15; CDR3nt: TGTGCCAGCCACACCCGGACAGGGGGCCGTGAGACCCAGTACTTC; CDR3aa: CASHTRTGGRETQYF
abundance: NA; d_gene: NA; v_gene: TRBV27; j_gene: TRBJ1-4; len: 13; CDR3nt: TGTGCCAGCAGTATGCGGGGCACAGAAAAACTGTTTTTT; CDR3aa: CASSMRGTEKLFF
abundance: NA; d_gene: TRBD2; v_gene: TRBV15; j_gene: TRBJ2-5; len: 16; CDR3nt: TGTGCCACCAGCAAGGGGACTAGCGCGCGGGAGGAGACCCAGTACTTC; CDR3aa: CATSKGTSAREETQYF
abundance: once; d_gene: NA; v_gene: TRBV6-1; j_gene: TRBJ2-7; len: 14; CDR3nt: TGTGCCAGCAGTGAACTAGTTTTGGTCGGCGAGCAGTACTTC; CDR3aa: CASSELVLVGEQYF
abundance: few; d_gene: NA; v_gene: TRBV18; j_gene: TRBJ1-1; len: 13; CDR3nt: TGTGCCAGCTCAGTCGGCGGGAACACTGAAGCTTTCTTT; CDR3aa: CASSVGGNTEAFF
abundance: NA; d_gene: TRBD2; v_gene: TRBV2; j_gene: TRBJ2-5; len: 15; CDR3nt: TGTGCCAGCAGGCCTTCTAGCGGGTACCAAGAGACCCAGTACTTC; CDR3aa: CASRPSSGYQETQYF
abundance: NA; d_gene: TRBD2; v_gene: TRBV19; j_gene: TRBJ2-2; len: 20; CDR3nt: TGTGCCAGTAGTCCGGTGAGAAAGATTTCTAGCGGGACGAACACCGGGGAGCTGTTTTTT; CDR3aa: CASSPVRKISSGTNTGELFF
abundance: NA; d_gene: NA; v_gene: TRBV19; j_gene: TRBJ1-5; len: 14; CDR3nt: TGTGCCAGTAGTATTCCCGGGAACAATCAGCCCCAGCATTTT; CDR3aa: CASSIPGNNQPQHF